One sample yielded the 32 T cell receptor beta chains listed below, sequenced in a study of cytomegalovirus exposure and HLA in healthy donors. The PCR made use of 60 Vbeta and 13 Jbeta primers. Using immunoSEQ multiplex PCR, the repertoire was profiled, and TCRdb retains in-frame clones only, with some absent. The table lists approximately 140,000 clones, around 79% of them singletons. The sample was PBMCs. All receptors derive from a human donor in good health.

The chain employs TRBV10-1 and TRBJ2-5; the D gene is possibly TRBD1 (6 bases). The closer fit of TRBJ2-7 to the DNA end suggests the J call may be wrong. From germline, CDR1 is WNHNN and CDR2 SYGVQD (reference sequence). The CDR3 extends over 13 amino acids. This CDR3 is CASSESPRGEQYF. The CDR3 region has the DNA TGCGCCAGCAGTGAGTCCCCCAGGGGCGAGCAGTACTTC.

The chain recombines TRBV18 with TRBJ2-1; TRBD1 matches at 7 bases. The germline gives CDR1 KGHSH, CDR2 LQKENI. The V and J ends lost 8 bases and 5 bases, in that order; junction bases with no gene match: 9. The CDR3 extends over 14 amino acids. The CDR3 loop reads CASPGQGENNEQFF. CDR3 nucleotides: TGTGCCAGCCCGGGCCAGGGGGAAAACAATGAGCAGTTCTTC.

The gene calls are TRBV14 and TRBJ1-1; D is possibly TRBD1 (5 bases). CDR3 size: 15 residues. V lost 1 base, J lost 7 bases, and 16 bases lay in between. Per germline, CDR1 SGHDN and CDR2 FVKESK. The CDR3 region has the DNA TGTGCCAGCAGCCAAGTACGGGCCAGGGAGGGTGAAGCTTTCTTT. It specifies CASSQVRAREGEAFF.

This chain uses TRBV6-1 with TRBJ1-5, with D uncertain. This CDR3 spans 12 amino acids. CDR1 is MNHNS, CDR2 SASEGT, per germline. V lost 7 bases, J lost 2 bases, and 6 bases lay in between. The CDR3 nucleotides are TGTGCCAGCAAGGGAGGCAATCAGCCCCAGCATTTT. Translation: CASKGGNQPQHF.

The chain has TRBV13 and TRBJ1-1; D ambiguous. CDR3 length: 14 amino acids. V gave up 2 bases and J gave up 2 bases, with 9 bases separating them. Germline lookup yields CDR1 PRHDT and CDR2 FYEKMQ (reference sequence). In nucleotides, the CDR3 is TGTGCCAGCAGCTTACCGGGAGCAAACACTGAAGCTTTCTTT. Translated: CASSLPGANTEAFF.

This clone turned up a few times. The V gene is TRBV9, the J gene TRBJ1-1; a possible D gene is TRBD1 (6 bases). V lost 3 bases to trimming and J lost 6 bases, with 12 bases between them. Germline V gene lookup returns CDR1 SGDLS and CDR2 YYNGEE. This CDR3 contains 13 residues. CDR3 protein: CASSGRGLAEAFF. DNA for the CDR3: TGTGCCAGCAGCGGCAGGGGTTTGGCTGAAGCTTTCTTT.

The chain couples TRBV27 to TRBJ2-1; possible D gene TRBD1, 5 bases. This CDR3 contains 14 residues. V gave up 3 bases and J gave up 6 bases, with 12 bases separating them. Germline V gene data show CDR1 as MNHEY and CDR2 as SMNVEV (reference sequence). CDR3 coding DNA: TGTGCCAGCAGTTTCTCCGACAGTCCCAATGAGCAGTTCTTC. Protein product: CASSFSDSPNEQFF.

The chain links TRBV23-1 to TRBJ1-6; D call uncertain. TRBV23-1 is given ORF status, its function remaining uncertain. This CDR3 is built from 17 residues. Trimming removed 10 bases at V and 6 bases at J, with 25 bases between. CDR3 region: CAIPSTRINPTNSPLHF. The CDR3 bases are TGCGCCATTCCTTCGACTAGAATCAATCCCACTAATTCACCCCTCCACTTT.

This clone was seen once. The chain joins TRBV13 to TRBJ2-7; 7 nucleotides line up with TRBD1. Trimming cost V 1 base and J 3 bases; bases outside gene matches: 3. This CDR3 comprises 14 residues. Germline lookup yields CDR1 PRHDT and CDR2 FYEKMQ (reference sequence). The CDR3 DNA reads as TGTGCCAGCAGCTTAGAGGGGGCAGTCTACGAGCAGTACTTC. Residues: CASSLEGAVYEQYF.

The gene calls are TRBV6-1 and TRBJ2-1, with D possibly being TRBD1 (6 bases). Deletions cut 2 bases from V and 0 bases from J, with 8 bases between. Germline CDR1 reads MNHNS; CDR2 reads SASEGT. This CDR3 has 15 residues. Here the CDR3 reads CASSELTGSYNEQFF. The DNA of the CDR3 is TGTGCCAGCAGTGAATTGACAGGCTCCTACAATGAGCAGTTCTTC.

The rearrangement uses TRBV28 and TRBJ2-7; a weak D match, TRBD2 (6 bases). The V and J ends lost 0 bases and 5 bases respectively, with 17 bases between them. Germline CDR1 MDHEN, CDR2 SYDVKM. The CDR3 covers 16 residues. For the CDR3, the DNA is TGTGCCAGCAGTTTATGGCCGACTAGAAGGAACGACGAGCAGTACTTC. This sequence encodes CASSLWPTRRNDEQYF.

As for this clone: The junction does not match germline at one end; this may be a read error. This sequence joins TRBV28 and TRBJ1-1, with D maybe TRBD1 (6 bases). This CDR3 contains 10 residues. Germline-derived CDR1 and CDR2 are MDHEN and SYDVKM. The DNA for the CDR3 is TGTCTGGAACGGGACACCGAAGCTTTCTTT. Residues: CLERDTEAFF.

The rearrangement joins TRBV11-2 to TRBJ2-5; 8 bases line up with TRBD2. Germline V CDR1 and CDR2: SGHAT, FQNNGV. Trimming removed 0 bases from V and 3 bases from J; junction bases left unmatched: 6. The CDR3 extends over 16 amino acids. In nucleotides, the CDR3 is TGTGCCAGCAGCTTAGAGGTAGCGGGGTCGGAAGAGACCCAGTACTTC. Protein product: CASSLEVAGSEETQYF.

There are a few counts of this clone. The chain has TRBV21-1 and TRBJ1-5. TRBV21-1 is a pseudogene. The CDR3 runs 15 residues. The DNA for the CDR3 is TGTGCCAGCAGCAAAGCGGAGAGAACAAATCAGCCCCAGCATTTT. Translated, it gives CASSKAERTNQPQHF.

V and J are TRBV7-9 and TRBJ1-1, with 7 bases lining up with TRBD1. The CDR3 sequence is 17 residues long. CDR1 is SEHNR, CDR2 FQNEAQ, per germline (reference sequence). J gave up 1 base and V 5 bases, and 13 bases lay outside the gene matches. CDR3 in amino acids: CASSQDPGGGRNTEAFF. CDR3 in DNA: TGTGCCAGCAGCCAAGACCCAGGGGGTGGTCGGAACACTGAAGCTTTCTTT.

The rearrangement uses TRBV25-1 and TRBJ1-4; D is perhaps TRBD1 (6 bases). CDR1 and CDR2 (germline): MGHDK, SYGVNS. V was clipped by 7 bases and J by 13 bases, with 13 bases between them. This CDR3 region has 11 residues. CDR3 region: CASKGVNLLFF. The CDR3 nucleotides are TGTGCCAGCAAGGGGGTTAACTTACTGTTTTTT.

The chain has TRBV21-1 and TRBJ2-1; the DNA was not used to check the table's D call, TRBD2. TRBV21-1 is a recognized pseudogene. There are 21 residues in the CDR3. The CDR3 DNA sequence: TGTGCCAGCAGCAGAAAAGGGCTCGTAGGACGAGGGAGGGCCCCCTACAATGAGCAGTTCTTC. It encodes CASSRKGLVGRGRAPYNEQFF.

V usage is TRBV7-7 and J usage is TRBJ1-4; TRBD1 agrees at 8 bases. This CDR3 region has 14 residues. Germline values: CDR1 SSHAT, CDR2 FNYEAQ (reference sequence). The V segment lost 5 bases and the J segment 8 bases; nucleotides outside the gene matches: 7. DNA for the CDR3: TGTGCCAGCAGCCGAGGACAGGGATCCGAAAAACTGTTTTTT. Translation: CASSRGQGSEKLFF.

CDR3 residues: CASSQVTIWREYVDTQYF. The CDR3 DNA is TGCGCCAGCAGCCAAGTAACGATTTGGCGGGAGTATGTAGATACGCAGTATTTT. The chain has TRBV4-1 and TRBJ2-3, with 7 bases aligning to TRBD2. Germline V lookup: CDR1 MGHRA, CDR2 YSYEKL. V was pared by 1 base and J by 5 bases, with 15 bases of the junction left unmatched. This CDR3 has 18 amino acids.

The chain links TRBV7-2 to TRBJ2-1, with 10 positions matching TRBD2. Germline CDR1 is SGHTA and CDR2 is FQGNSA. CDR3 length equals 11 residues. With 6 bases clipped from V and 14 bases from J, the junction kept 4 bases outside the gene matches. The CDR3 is CASSPSGSKFF. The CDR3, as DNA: TGTGCCAGCAGTCCTAGCGGGAGTAAGTTCTTC.

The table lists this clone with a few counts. CDR3 bases: TGTGCCAGCAGCCCCCTCGGCGGACAAGGAAACACCATATATTTT. It codes for CASSPLGGQGNTIYF. The genes are TRBV5-6 and TRBJ1-3; a possible D gene is TRBD1 (5 bases). From germline, CDR1 is SGHDT and CDR2 YYEEEE. CDR3 length: 15 residues. V lost 4 bases to trimming and J lost 4 bases, with 15 bases between them.

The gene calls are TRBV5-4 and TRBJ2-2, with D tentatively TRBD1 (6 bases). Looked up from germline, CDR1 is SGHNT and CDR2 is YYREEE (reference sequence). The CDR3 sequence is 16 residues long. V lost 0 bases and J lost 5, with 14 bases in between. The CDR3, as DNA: TGTGCCAGCAGCTTGGGATCCAGGGGAGATACCGGGGAGCTGTTTTTT. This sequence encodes CASSLGSRGDTGELFF.

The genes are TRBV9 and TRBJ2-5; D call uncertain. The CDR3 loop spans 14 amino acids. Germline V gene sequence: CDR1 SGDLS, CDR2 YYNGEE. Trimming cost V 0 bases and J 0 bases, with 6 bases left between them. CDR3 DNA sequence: TGTGCCAGCAGCGTAGGCGGCAACCAAGAGACCCAGTACTTC. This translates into CASSVGGNQETQYF.

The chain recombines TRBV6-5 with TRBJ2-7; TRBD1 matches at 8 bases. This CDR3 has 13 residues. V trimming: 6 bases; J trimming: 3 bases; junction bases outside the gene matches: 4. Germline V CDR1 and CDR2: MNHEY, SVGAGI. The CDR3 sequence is CASRKTGVYEQYF. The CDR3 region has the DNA TGTGCCAGCAGAAAGACAGGGGTCTACGAGCAGTACTTC.

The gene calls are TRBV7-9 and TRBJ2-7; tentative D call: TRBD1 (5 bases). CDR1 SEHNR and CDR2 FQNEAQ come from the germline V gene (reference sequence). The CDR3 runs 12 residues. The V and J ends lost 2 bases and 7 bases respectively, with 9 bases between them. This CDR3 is CASSLTQAEQYF. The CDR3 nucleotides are TGTGCCAGCAGCTTAACACAGGCGGAGCAGTACTTC.

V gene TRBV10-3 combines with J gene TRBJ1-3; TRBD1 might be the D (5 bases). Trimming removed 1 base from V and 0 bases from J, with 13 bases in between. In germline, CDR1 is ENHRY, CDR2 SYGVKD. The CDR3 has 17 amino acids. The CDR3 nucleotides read TGTGCCATCAGTGAGTTACCGACAGTTCTCTCTGGAAACACCATATATTTT. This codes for CAISELPTVLSGNTIYF.

Here the CDR3 reads CASSLGLGGPQETQYF. In nucleotides, the CDR3 is TGTGCCAGCAGCTTAGGCCTCGGGGGGCCTCAAGAGACCCAGTACTTC. This chain uses TRBV13 with TRBJ2-5, with D tentatively TRBD2 (7 bases). V lost 0 bases and J lost 2, with 13 bases in between. The CDR3 extends over 16 amino acids. The V gene's germline CDR1 is PRHDT and CDR2 FYEKMQ (reference sequence).

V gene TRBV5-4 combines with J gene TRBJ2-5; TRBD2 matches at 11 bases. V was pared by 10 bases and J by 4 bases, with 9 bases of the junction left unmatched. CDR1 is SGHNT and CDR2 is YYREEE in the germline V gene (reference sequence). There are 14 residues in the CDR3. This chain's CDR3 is CAYGLAGGGETQYF. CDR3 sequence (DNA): TGTGCCTATGGGCTAGCGGGAGGTGGAGAGACCCAGTACTTC.

CDR3 nucleotide sequence: TGTGCCAGCAGCTTAGATCTTCGCGGGAGGGCCGGGAATGAGCAGTTCTTC. Amino acids: CASSLDLRGRAGNEQFF. This chain joins TRBV11-2 and TRBJ2-1, with 9 bases fitting TRBD2. The germline gives CDR1 SGHAT, CDR2 FQNNGV. This CDR3 has 17 residues. Unmatched junction bases numbered 10, after V lost 0 bases and J lost 7 bases. Filled out from reference TRBV11-2 and TRBJ2-1, the complete variable domain reads EAGVAQSPRYKIIEKRQSVAFWCNPISGHATLYWYQQILGQGPKLLIQFQNNGVVDDSQLPKDRFSAERLKGVDSTLKIQPAKLEDSAVYLCASSLDLRGRAGNEQFFGPGTRLTVL.

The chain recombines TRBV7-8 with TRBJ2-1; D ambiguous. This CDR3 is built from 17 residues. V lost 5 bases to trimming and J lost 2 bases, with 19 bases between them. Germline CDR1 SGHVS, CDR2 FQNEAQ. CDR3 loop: CASSPFGERLPYNEQFF. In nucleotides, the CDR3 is TGTGCCAGCAGCCCGTTCGGAGAACGCCTCCCCTACAATGAGCAGTTCTTC.

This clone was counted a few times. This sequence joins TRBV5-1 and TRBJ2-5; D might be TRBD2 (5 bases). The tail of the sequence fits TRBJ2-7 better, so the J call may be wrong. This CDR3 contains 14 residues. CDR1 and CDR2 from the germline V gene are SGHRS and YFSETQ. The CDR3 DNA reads TGCGCCAGCAGCTTGGCCGTCGGAGGCGGCGAGCAGTACTTC. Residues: CASSLAVGGGEQYF.

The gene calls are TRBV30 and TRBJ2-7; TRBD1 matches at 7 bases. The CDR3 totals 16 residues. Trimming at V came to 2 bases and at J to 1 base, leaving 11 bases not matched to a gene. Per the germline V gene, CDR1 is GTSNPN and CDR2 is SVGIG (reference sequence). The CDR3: CAWSLRTGLLSYEQYF. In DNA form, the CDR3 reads TGTGCCTGGAGTCTGCGGACAGGCCTACTGTCCTACGAGCAGTACTTC.